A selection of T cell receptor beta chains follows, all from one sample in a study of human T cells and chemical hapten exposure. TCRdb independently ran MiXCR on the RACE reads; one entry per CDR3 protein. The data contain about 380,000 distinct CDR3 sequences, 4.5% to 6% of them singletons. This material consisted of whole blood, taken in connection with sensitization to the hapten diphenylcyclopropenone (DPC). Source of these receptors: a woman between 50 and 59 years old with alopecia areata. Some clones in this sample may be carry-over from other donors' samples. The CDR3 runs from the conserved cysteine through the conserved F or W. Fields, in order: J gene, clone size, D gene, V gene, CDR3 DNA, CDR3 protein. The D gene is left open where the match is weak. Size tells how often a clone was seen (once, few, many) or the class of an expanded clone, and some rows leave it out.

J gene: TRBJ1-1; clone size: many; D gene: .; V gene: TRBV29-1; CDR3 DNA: TGCAGCGTTGACGAGGGTCTCACTGAAGCTTTCTTT; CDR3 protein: CSVDEGLTEAFF
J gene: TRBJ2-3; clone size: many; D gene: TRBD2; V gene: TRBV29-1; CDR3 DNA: TGCAGCGAAACTAGCGGGGTGGAAGATACGCAGTATTTT; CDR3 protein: CSETSGVEDTQYF
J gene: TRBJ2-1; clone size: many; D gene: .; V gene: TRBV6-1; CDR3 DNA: TGTGCCAGCAGTGAGGGCGCCGCCGGGAGTGAGCAGTTCTTC; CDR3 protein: CASSEGAAGSEQFF
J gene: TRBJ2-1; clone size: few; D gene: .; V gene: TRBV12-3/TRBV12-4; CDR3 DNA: TGTGCCAGCAGACCGGGACCTCCGCCGTACAATGAGCAGTTCTTC; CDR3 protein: CASRPGPPPYNEQFF
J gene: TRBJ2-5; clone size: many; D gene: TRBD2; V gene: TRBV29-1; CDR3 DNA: TGCAGCGTTGCCGGAGCGGGGGAAGAGACCCAGTACTTC; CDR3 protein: CSVAGAGEETQYF
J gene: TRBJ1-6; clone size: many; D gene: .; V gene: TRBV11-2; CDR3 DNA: TGTGCCAGCAGCTCCACCAGCTCCTATAATTCACCCCTCCACTTT; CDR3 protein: CASSSTSSYNSPLHF
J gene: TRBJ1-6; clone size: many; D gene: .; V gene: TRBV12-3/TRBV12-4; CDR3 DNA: TGTGCCAGCAGTTTTGGCGGGCCGCTCCACTTT; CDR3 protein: CASSFGGPLHF
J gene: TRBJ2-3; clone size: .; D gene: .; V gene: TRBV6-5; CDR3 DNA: TGTGCCACCTCCAAAGGCAACCCCTTACCGCTGGCATTT; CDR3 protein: CATSKGNPLPLAF
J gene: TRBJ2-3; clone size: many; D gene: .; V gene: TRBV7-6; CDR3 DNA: TGTGCCAGCAGCTTAGGGTCCGTGAGGGATACGCAGTATTTT; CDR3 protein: CASSLGSVRDTQYF
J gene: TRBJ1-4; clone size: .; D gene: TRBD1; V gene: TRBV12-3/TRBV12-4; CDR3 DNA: TGTGCCAGCAGCCGTAATACAGGGGGGGCTAATGAAAAACTGTTTTTT; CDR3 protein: CASSRNTGGANEKLFF
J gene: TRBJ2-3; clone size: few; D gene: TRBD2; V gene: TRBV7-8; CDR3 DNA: TGTGCCAGCAGCAAACGACTAGCGGGGCGCACAGATACGCAGTATTTT; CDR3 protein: CASSKRLAGRTDTQYF
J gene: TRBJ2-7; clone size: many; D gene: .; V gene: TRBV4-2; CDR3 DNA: TGTGCCAGCAGCCAAGATGGGGGTACCTACGAGCAGTACTTC; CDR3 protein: CASSQDGGTYEQYF
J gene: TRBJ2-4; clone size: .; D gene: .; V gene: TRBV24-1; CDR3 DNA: TGTGCCACCAGTGTTTTGCCGTTTTCAACAGGGTCTTTAGCCAAAAACATTCAGTACTTC; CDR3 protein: CATSVLPFSTGSLAKNIQYF
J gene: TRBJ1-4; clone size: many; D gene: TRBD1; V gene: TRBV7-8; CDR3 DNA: TGTGCCAGCAGCTTAGGGACAGGGCAAAATGAAAAACTGTTTTTT; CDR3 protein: CASSLGTGQNEKLFF
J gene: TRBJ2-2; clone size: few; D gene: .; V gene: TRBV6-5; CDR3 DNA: TGTGCCAGCAGCCCCGGGACGCTGACGGCCGGGGAGCTGTTTTTT; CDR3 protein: CASSPGTLTAGELFF
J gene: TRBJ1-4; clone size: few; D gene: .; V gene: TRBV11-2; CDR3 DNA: TGTGCCAGCAGCTCACAGGCCTCCCCTAATGAAAAACTGTTTTTT; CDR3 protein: CASSSQASPNEKLFF
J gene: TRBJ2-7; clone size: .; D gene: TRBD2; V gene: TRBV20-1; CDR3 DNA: TGCAGTGCACGACTAGCGGGGGGGCTCCGTAACGAGCAGTACTTC; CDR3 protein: CSARLAGGLRNEQYF
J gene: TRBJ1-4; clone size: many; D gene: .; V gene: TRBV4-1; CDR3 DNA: TGCGCCAGCAGCCAAGGACCAGCAACTAATGAAAAACTGTTTTTT; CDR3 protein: CASSQGPATNEKLFF
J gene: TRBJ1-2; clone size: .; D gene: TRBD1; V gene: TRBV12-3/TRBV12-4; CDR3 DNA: TGTGCCAGCAGTGCCGGGACAGGGCACTATGGCTACACCTTC; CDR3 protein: CASSAGTGHYGYTF
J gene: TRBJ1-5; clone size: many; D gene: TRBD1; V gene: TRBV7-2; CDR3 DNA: TGTGCCAGCAGCTTAGTGGACAGGGCCGATCAGCCCCAGCATTTT; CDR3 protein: CASSLVDRADQPQHF
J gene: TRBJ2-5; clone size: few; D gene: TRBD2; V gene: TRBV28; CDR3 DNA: TGTGCCAGCAGTTTAAAACTAGCGGGGCAAGAGACCCAGTACTTC; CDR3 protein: CASSLKLAGQETQYF
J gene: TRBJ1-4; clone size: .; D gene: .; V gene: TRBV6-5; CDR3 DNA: TGTGCCAGCAGCCATGACGGGGTGTACGGTGAAAAACTGTTTTTT; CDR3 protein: CASSHDGVYGEKLFF
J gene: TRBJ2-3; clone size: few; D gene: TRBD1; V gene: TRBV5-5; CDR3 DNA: TGTGCCAGCAGCGGTATAGGGGGCGGCACAGATACGCAGTATTTT; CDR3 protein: CASSGIGGGTDTQYF
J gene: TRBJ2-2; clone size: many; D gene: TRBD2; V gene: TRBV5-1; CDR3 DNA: TGCGCCAGCAGCTCTCTAGCGGGGGCTGGTTCCGGGGAGCTGTTTTTT; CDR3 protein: CASSSLAGAGSGELFF
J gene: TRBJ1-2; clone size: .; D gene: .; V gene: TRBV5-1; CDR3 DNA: TGCGCCAGCAGCTTTTCCCAAGGGCGCGATGGCTACACCTTC; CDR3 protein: CASSFSQGRDGYTF
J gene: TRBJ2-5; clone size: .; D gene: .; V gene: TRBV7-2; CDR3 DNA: TGTGCCAGCAGCTCCGGGGATCGTATAACCCAGTACTTC; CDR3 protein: CASSSGDRITQYF
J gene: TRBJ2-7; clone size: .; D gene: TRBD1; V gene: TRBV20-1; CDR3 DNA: TGCAGTGCCCTGGACAGGAGCACTTACGAGCAGTACTTC; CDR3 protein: CSALDRSTYEQYF
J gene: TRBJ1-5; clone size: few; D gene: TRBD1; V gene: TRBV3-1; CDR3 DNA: TGTGCCAGCAGCCAAAGCAGGGGGGGGGCCCAGCATTTT; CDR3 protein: CASSQSRGGAQHF
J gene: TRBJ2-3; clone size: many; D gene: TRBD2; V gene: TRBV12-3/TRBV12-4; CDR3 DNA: TGTGCCAGCAGCGAGACTAGCGGGGGCACAGATACGCAGTATTTT; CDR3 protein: CASSETSGGTDTQYF
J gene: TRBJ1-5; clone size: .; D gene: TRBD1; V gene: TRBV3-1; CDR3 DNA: TGTGCCAGCAGCCACGGTGCGGGACAGGGAATACAGCCCCAGCATTTT; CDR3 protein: CASSHGAGQGIQPQHF
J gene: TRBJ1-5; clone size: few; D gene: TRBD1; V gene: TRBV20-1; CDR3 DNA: TGCAGTGTTAGGACAGGGAGAGACCAGCCCCAGCATTTT; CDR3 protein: CSVRTGRDQPQHF
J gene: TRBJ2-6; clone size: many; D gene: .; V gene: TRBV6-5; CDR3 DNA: TGTGCCAGCAGTTACTCTACGGCTACCGGGGCCAACGTCCTGACTTTC; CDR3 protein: CASSYSTATGANVLTF
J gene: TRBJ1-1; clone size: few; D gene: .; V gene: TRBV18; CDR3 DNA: TGTGCCAGCTCACCTCCAGGTACCATGAACACTGAAGCTTTCTTT; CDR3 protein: CASSPPGTMNTEAFF
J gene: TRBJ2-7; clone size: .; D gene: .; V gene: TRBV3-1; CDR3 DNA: TGTGCCAGCAGCTCCAACGGCCCCTACGAGCAGTACTTC; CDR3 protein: CASSSNGPYEQYF
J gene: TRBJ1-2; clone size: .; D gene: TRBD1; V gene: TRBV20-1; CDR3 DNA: TGCAGTGCTAGGAGAGGGGGCGTTAACTATGGCTACACCTTC; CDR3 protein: CSARRGGVNYGYTF
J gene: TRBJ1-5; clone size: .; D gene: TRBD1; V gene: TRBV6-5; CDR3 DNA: TGTGCCAGCAGGCGACAGGGCCCTAATCAGCCCCAGCATTTT; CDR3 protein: CASRRQGPNQPQHF
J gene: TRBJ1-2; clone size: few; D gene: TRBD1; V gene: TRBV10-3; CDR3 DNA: TGTGCCATCAGTGAGCCAACAGGGGACTATGGCTACACCTTC; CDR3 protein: CAISEPTGDYGYTF
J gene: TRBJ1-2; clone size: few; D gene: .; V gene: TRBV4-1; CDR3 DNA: TGCGCCAGCAGCCCGGACAGATCTAACTATGGCTACACCTTC; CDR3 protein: CASSPDRSNYGYTF